Below, 4 T cell receptor beta chains from the same sample are listed, as sequenced in a study of cytomegalovirus exposure and HLA in healthy donors. The PCR was carried out with 60 Vbeta primers and 13 Jbeta primers. The data were produced by immunoSEQ multiplex PCR, yet TCRdb's version contains in-frame clones alone and is incomplete. The top ten hold 9.7% of the sample, which has approximately 70,000 clones, just under 80% seen once. The sequenced material came from PBMCs. All receptors come from a man aged 40-50 years in good health and CMV-seronegative.

In its sample, this clone was seen once. The chain uses TRBV11-2 and TRBJ1-1, with TRBD1 matching 7 bases. The V gene's germline CDR1 is SGHAT and CDR2 FQNNGV. The length of the CDR3 is 13 residues. V lost 3 bases and J lost 10; bases outside the gene matches: 8. Here the CDR3 DNA reads TGTGCCAGCAGCTTCAACATAGGGGGCTCAGCTTTCTTT. Its protein is CASSFNIGGSAFF.

The chain joins TRBV6-5 to TRBJ1-1; D perhaps matches TRBD1 (6 bases). The germline gives CDR1 MNHEY, CDR2 SVGAGI. There are 15 residues in the CDR3. Trimming took 2 bases from V and 2 from J, leaving 12 bases between them. The CDR3 region has the DNA TGTGCCAGCAGTTACACGGGGGGCGGAAACACTGAAGCTTTCTTT. Translating gives CASSYTGGGNTEAFF.

This chain links TRBV4-1 with TRBJ2-1; 11 bases are a match to TRBD2. The CDR3 is 15 residues long. The V segment lost 6 bases and the J segment 6 bases; nucleotides outside the gene matches: 7. Germline CDR1 is MGHRA and CDR2 is YSYEKL. The DNA for the CDR3 is TGCGCCAGCAGTCGTACTAGCGGGGGTGGCAATGAGCAGTTCTTC. Translating it yields CASSRTSGGGNEQFF.

V and J are TRBV5-1 and TRBJ2-5; D is uncertain. This CDR3 is 14 amino acids long. Germline CDR1 is SGHRS and CDR2 is YFSETQ. The V gene lost 1 base and the J gene lost 3 bases, with 10 bases spanning the gap. The CDR3 is CASSLSSRKETQYF. In DNA form, the CDR3 reads TGCGCCAGCAGCTTGTCCTCTAGAAAAGAGACCCAGTACTTC. The entire variable domain, with the rest obtained from reference TRBV5-1 and TRBJ2-5, is as follows: KAGVTQTPRYLIKTRGQQVTLSCSPISGHRSVSWYQQTPGQGLQFLFEYFSETQRNKGNFPGRFSGRQFSNSRSEMNVSTLELGDSALYLCASSLSSRKETQYFGPGTRLLVL.